This TCR beta chain was documented in a study of blood T cell repertoires in COVID-19. The Seattle patients, enrolled during active infection, were followed longitudinally. Libraries were prepared by immunoSEQ multiplex PCR; TCRdb keeps only in-frame clonotypes and omits some of them. The profile shows roughly 160,000 clones, almost 85% of them singletons. About this clone itself: Its ends do not fully match the called genes, so a read error is possible.

The CDR3 spans 13 residues. Germline V gene sequence: CDR1 SSHAT, CDR2 FNYEAQ (reference sequence). This chain links TRBV7-7 with TRBJ2-2; D is unresolved. The material sequenced was peripheral blood. This sequence originates from a woman aged 80 or older with COVID-19, enrolled during active disease. The CDR3 DNA sequence: TGTGCTAGCAGCTTATCAGGCACCGGGGAGCTGTTTTTT. This translates into CASSLSGTGELFF.